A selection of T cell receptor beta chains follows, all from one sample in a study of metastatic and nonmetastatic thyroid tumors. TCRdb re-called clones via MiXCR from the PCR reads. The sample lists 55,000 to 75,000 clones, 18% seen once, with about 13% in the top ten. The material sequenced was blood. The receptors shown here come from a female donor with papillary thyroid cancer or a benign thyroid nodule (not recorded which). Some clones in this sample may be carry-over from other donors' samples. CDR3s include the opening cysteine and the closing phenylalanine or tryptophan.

CDR3 protein: CASSLAGRVANTIYF; V gene: TRBV28; J gene: TRBJ1-3
CDR3 protein: CASSGLGGPIGNTIYF; V gene: TRBV9; J gene: TRBJ1-3
CDR3 protein: CASRETSASYNEQFF; V gene: TRBV2; J gene: TRBJ2-1
CDR3 protein: CSVEVDVRETQYF; V gene: TRBV29-1; J gene: TRBJ2-5
CDR3 protein: CASSESSLAGYEQYF; V gene: TRBV10-1; J gene: TRBJ2-7
CDR3 protein: CASIGTGGYEQYF; V gene: TRBV6-4; J gene: TRBJ2-7
CDR3 protein: CASSYSRAGTEAFF; V gene: TRBV6-6; J gene: TRBJ1-1
CDR3 protein: CASSVAGQLTDTQYF; V gene: TRBV9; J gene: TRBJ2-3
CDR3 protein: CASSQSESQYF; V gene: TRBV3-1; J gene: TRBJ2-7
CDR3 protein: CASSQAGSGYEQYF; V gene: TRBV4-1; J gene: TRBJ2-7
CDR3 protein: CASSPRRRTNTGELFF; V gene: TRBV28; J gene: TRBJ2-2
CDR3 protein: CAWSYTGTGLEPQHF; V gene: TRBV30; J gene: TRBJ1-5
CDR3 protein: CAIDRGNAGELFF; V gene: TRBV11-3; J gene: TRBJ2-2
CDR3 protein: CASSATSGRVDTQYF; V gene: TRBV5-1; J gene: TRBJ2-3
CDR3 protein: CSGRDSSSYEQYF; V gene: TRBV20-1; J gene: TRBJ2-7
CDR3 protein: CSARDLGEYEAFF; V gene: TRBV20-1; J gene: TRBJ1-1
CDR3 protein: CASSTYGDQPQHF; V gene: TRBV13; J gene: TRBJ1-5
CDR3 protein: CSAIVYPSYEQYF; V gene: TRBV20-1; J gene: TRBJ2-7
CDR3 protein: CASDSSRYEQYF; V gene: TRBV28; J gene: TRBJ2-7
CDR3 protein: CASSLRTGSHEHYF; V gene: TRBV5-1; J gene: TRBJ2-7
CDR3 protein: CASSVGWTGSGNTIYF; V gene: TRBV9; J gene: TRBJ1-3
CDR3 protein: CASSEDAGGMGNQPQHF; V gene: TRBV6-1; J gene: TRBJ1-5
CDR3 protein: CSARGGPGQGYEQYF; V gene: TRBV20-1; J gene: TRBJ2-7
CDR3 protein: CASRETGLGADTQYF; V gene: TRBV2; J gene: TRBJ2-3
CDR3 protein: CAWSGSATYEQYF; V gene: TRBV30; J gene: TRBJ2-7
CDR3 protein: CASKIPGTPGYTF; V gene: TRBV6-1; J gene: TRBJ1-2
CDR3 protein: CASSEAPGLGHQPQHF; V gene: TRBV6-1; J gene: TRBJ1-5
CDR3 protein: CASSLASGRGGYTF; V gene: TRBV12-3/TRBV12-4; J gene: TRBJ1-2
CDR3 protein: CASSQDLGSEKLFF; V gene: TRBV3-1; J gene: TRBJ1-4
CDR3 protein: CATIYFRTSGSYNEQFF; V gene: TRBV24-1; J gene: TRBJ2-1
CDR3 protein: CASSLFGGNGELFF; V gene: TRBV28; J gene: TRBJ2-2
CDR3 protein: CASSFSRYQFF; V gene: TRBV11-2; J gene: TRBJ2-1
CDR3 protein: CASSSLRDTHYEQYF; V gene: TRBV11-2; J gene: TRBJ2-7
CDR3 protein: CASMGGHSGNTIYF; V gene: TRBV27; J gene: TRBJ1-3
CDR3 protein: CATSDGRLGSYNEQFF; V gene: TRBV24-1; J gene: TRBJ2-1
CDR3 protein: CASSFFLHQRLADYNEQFF; V gene: TRBV7-6; J gene: TRBJ2-1